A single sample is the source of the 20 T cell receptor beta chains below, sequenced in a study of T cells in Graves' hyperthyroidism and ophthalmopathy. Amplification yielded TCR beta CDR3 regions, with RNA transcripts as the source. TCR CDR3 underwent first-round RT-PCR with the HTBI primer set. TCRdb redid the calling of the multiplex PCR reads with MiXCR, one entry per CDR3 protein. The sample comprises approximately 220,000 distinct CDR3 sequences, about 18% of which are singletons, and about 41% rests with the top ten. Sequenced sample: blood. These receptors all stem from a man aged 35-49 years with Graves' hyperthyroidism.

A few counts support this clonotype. The DNA for the CDR3 is TGTGCCAGCAGCTTAGGAGATCAGGGCCACGGGGAGCTGTTTTTT. Protein: CASSLGDQGHGELFF. This chain joins TRBV11-3 and TRBJ2-2; D perhaps matches TRBD1 (5 bases). Trimming left V 1 base short and J 7 bases short, with 13 bases between. Germline V gives CDR1 SGHNT, CDR2 YENEEA. The CDR3 extends over 15 amino acids.

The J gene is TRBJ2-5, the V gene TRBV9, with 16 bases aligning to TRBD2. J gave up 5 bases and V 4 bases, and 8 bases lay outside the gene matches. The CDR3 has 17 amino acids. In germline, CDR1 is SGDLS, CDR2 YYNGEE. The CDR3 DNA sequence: TGTGCCAGCAGCACCGGGACTAGCGGGGGGGTAACCGAGACCCAGTACTTC. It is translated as CASSTGTSGGVTETQYF. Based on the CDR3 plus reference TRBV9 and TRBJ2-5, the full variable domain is DSGVTQTPKHLITATGQRVTLRCSPRSGDLSVYWYQQSLDQGLQFLIQYYNGEERAKGNILERFSAQQFPDLHSELNLSSLELGDSALYFCASSTGTSGGVTETQYFGPGTRLLVL.

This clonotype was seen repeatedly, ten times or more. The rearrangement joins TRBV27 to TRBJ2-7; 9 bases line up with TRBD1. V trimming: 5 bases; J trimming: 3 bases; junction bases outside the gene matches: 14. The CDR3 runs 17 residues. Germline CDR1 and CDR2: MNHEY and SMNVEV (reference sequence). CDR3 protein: CASSRRSGQGFIYEQYF. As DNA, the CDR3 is TGTGCCAGCAGTCGAAGATCAGGACAGGGGTTTATCTACGAGCAGTACTTC.

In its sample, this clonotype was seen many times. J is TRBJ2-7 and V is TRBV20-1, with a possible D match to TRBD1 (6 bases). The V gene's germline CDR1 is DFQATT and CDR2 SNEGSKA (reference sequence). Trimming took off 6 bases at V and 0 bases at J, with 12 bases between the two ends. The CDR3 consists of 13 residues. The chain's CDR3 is CSAPRDTSYEQYF. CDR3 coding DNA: TGCAGTGCCCCACGGGACACCTCCTACGAGCAGTACTTC.

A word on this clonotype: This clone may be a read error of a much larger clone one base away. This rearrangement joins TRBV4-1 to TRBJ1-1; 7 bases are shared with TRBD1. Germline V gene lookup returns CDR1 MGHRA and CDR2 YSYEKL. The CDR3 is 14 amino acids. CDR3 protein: CTSSQDREGTEAFF. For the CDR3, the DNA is TGCACCAGCAGCCAAGACAGGGAAGGCACTGAAGCTTTCTTT.

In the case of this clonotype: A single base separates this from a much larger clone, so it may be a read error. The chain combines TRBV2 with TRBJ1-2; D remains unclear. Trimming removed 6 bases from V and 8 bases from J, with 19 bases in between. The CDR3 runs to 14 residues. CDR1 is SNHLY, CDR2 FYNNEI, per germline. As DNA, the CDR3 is TGTGCCAGCAGCTGGCAGCGGCGGAGTAACGGCTACACCTTC. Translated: CASSWQRRSNGYTF. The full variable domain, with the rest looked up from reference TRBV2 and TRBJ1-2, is EPEVTQTPSHQVTQMGQEVILRCVPISNHLYFYWYRQILGQKVEFLVSFYNNEISEKSEIFDDQFSVERPDGSNFTLKIRSTKLEDSAMYFCASSWQRRSNGYTFGSGTRLTVV.

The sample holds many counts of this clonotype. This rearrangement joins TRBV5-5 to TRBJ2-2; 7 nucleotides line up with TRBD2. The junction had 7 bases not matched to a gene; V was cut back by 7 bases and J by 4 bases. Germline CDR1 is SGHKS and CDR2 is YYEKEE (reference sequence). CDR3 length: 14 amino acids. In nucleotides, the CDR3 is TGTGCCAGCGGGGAGGGAAGTAGCACCGGGGAGCTGTTTTTT. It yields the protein CASGEGSSTGELFF.

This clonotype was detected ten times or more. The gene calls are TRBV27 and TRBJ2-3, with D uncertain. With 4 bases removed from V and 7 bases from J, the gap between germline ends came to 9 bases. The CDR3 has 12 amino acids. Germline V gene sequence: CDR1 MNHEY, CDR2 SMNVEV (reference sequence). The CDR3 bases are TGTGCCAGCAGTTCCAGGCAGAATACGCAGTATTTT. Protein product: CASSSRQNTQYF.

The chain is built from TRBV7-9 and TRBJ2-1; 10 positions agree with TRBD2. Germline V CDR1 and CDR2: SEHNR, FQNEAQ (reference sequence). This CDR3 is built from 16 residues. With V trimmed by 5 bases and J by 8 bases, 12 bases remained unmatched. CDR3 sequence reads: CASSQDGSSGSHEQFF. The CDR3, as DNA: TGTGCCAGCAGCCAGGACGGGTCTAGCGGGAGTCATGAGCAGTTCTTC.

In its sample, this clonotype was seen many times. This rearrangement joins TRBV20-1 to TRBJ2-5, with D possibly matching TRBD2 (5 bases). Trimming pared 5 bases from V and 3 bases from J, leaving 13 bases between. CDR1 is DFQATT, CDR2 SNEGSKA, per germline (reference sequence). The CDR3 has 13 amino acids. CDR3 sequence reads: CSAASGSEETQYF. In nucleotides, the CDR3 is TGCAGTGCTGCCTCGGGGTCGGAAGAGACCCAGTACTTC.

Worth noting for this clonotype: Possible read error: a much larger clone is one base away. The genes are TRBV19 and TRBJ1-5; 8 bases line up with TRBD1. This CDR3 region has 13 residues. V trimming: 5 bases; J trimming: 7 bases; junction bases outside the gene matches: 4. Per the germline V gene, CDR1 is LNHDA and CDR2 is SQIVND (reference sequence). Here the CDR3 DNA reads TGTGCCAGTAGTCACGGGGACAGGCAGCCCCAGCATTTT. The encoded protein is CASSHGDRQPQHF.

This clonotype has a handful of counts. The CDR3 DNA sequence: TGTGCCAGCAGTTACCCCCTGTGGGGAGGCCACCATAACTACACCTTC. Its protein is CASSYPLWGGHHNYTF. This chain links TRBV6-2 or TRBV6-3 with TRBJ1-2; no clear D gene. This CDR3 contains 16 residues. Trimming removed 2 bases at V and 10 bases at J, with 23 bases between. Per germline, CDR1 MNHEY and CDR2 SVGEGT.

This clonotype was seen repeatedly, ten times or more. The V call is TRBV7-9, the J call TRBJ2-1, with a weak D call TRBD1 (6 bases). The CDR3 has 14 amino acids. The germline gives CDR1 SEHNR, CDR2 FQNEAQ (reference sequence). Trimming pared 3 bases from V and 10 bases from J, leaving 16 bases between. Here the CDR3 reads CASSLGVQGREQFF. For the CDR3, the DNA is TGTGCCAGCAGCTTGGGGGTACAGGGCCGGGAGCAGTTCTTC.

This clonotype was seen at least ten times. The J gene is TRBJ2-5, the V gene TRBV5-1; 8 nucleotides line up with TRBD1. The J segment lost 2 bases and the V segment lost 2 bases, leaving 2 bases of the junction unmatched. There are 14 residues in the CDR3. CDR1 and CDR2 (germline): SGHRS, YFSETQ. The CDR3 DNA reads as TGCGCCAGCAGCTTTGGGACAGGACAAGAGACCCAGTACTTC. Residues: CASSFGTGQETQYF.

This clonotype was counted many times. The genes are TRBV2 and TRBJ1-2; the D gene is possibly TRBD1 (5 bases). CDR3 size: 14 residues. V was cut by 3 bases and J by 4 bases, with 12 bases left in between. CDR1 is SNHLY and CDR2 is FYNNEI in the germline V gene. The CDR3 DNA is TGTGCCAGCAGTGATGGGGGGTCCGTCTATGGCTACACCTTC. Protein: CASSDGGSVYGYTF. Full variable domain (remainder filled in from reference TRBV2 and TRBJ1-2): EPEVTQTPSHQVTQMGQEVILRCVPISNHLYFYWYRQILGQKVEFLVSFYNNEISEKSEIFDDQFSVERPDGSNFTLKIRSTKLEDSAMYFCASSDGGSVYGYTFGSGTRLTVV.

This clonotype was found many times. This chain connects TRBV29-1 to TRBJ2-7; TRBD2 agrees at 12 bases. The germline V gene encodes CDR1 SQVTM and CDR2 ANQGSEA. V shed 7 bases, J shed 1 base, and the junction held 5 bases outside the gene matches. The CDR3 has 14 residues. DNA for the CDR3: TGCAGCGCCGCGACTAGCGGGGGATCCTACGAGCAGTACTTC. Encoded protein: CSAATSGGSYEQYF.

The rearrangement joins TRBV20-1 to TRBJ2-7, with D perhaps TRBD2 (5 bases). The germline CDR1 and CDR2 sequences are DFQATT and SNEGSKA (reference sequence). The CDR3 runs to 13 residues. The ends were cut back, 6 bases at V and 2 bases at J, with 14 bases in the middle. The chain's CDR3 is CSAPPSGTYEQYF. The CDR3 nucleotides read TGCAGTGCCCCCCCCAGCGGTACCTACGAGCAGTACTTC.

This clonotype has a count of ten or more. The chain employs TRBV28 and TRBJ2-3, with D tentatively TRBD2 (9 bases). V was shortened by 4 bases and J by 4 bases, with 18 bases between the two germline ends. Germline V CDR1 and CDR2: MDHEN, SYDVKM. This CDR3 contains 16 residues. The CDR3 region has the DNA TGTGCCAGCAGTTCAGGGGGCGGGGGGGCCGCAGATACGCAGTATTTT. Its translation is CASSSGGGGAADTQYF. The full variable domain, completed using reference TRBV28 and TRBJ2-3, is DVKVTQSSRYLVKRTGEKVFLECVQDMDHENMFWYRQDPGLGLRLIYFSYDVKMKEKGDIPEGYSVSREKKERFSLILESASTNQTSMYLCASSSGGGGAADTQYFGPGTRLTVL.

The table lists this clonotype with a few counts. The DNA of the CDR3 is TGTGCCAGCAGCCCCCGGGACAGGGACTACGAGCAGTACTTC. It yields the protein CASSPRDRDYEQYF. This chain connects TRBV13 to TRBJ2-7; 9 bases line up with TRBD1. V shed 5 bases, J shed 3 bases, and the junction held 5 bases outside the gene matches. The length of the CDR3 is 14 residues. CDR1 is PRHDT, CDR2 FYEKMQ, per germline (reference sequence).

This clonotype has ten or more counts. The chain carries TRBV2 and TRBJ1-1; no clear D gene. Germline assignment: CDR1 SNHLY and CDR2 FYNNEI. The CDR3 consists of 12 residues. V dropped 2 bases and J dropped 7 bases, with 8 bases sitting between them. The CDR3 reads CASSEQESEAFF. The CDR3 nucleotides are TGTGCCAGCAGTGAACAGGAAAGTGAAGCTTTCTTT.